Below are 26 T cell receptor beta chains sequenced from a single sample in a study of cytomegalovirus exposure and HLA in healthy donors. It was with 60 Vbeta and 13 Jbeta primers that the PCR ran. Data came from immunoSEQ multiplex PCR; TCRdb stores just in-frame clones and leaves some out. The data hold under 150,000 clones, with 70% to 80% observed a single time. Sequenced material: PBMCs. The receptor source for this set is a man aged 25 to 45 in good health and CMV-seronegative.

V usage is TRBV6-6 and J usage is TRBJ2-7, with TRBD2 identical over 13 bases. CDR3 length equals 15 residues. V trimming: 7 bases; J trimming: 4 bases; junction bases outside the gene matches: 7. Germline V gives CDR1 MNHNY, CDR2 SVGAGI (reference sequence). In DNA, the CDR3 is TGTGCCAGCACCAAAGGACTAGCGGGGGTGTACGAGCAGTACTTC. Translation: CASTKGLAGVYEQYF.

This chain joins TRBV15 and TRBJ1-2, with TRBD1 identical over 9 bases. CDR1 is LNHNV, CDR2 YYDKDF, per germline (reference sequence). V trimming: 1 base; J trimming: 7 bases; junction bases outside the gene matches: 16. This CDR3 has 18 amino acids. The CDR3 bases are TGTGCCACCAGCAGAGGAACGCCGGGACAGGGAACGACTGGTGGCTACACCTTC. Its protein is CATSRGTPGQGTTGGYTF.

The rearrangement links TRBV6-5 to TRBJ1-3; 7 bases align to TRBD1. Germline CDR1 MNHEY, CDR2 SVGAGI. Unmatched junction bases numbered 4, after V lost 5 bases and J lost 0 bases. There are 15 residues in the CDR3. This CDR3 reads CASSIDRDSGNTIYF. DNA for the CDR3: TGTGCCAGCAGTATCGACAGGGACTCTGGAAACACCATATATTTT.

The J gene is TRBJ1-3, the V gene TRBV28; D unresolved. CDR1 is MDHEN and CDR2 is SYDVKM in the germline V gene. The CDR3 is made up of 14 amino acids. Deletions cut 8 bases from V and 0 bases from J, with 11 bases between. CDR3 sequence reads: CASLSRSSGNTIYF. The CDR3, as DNA: TGTGCCAGCCTCAGCCGGAGCTCTGGAAACACCATATATTTT.

This clone was seen a handful of times. The rearrangement links TRBV15 to TRBJ1-3, with no clear D. Germline CDR1 reads LNHNV; CDR2 reads YYDKDF (reference sequence). This CDR3 is built from 14 residues. V was shortened by 4 bases and J by 2 bases, with 9 bases between the two germline ends. The CDR3, as DNA: TGTGCCACCAGCACCGGAGGAGCTGGAAACACCATATATTTT. The encoded protein is CATSTGGAGNTIYF. Variable domain in full (rest from reference TRBV15 and TRBJ1-3): DAMVIQNPRYQVTQFGKPVTLSCSQTLNHNVMYWYQQKSSQAPKLLFHYYDKDFNNEADTPDNFQSRRPNTSFCFLDIRSPGLGDTAMYLCATSTGGAGNTIYFGEGSWLTVV.

This chain uses TRBV9 with TRBJ2-3; 8 bases agree with TRBD2. The CDR3 totals 17 residues. Germline V CDR1 and CDR2: SGDLS, YYNGEE. Trimming removed 3 bases from V and 2 bases from J; junction bases left unmatched: 11. CDR3: CASSETSNGGATDTQYF. The CDR3 DNA reads TGTGCCAGCAGCGAAACTAGCAACGGGGGGGCCACAGATACGCAGTATTTT.

The genes are TRBV19 and TRBJ2-7; D is uncertain. The CDR3 extends over 13 amino acids. V dropped 1 base and J dropped 1 base, with 5 bases sitting between them. CDR1 is LNHDA, CDR2 SQIVND, per germline (reference sequence). CDR3 protein: CASSIGGSYEQYF. The CDR3, as DNA: TGTGCCAGTAGTATAGGAGGTTCCTACGAGCAGTACTTC.

This clone was seen only a few times. The same CDR3 can be traced to other DNA sequences in this sample. The chain is built from TRBV18 and TRBJ2-6, with TRBD1 identical over 7 bases. Looked up from germline, CDR1 is KGHSH and CDR2 is LQKENI. J lost 2 bases, V lost 6 bases, and 4 bases had no gene match. The length of the CDR3 is 15 residues. CDR3 nucleotides: TGTGCCAGCTCTCCCCAGGGGGCTGGGGCCAACGTCCTGACTTTC. Its translation is CASSPQGAGANVLTF.

This clone was found a few times. The chain has TRBV7-8 and TRBJ2-7; TRBD2 matches at 9 bases. The germline V gene encodes CDR1 SGHVS and CDR2 FQNEAQ. The CDR3 length is 18 residues. The V gene end was trimmed by 2 bases and the J gene end by 7 bases; junction bases not matched to a gene: 18. CDR3 protein: CASSLIGLAGALGWEQYF. The CDR3 DNA reads as TGTGCCAGCAGCTTAATCGGTTTAGCGGGAGCTCTTGGTTGGGAGCAGTACTTC.

The gene calls are TRBV27 and TRBJ2-5; maybe TRBD2 (6 bases). The CDR3 is 17 amino acids. Deletions cut 0 bases from V and 1 base from J, with 15 bases between. From germline, CDR1 is MNHEY and CDR2 SMNVEV (reference sequence). The CDR3 sequence is CASSLSRPGGIQETQYF. In DNA form, the CDR3 reads TGTGCCAGCAGTTTATCAAGGCCAGGAGGGATCCAAGAGACCCAGTACTTC.

The chain links TRBV5-1 to TRBJ1-1; TRBD1 agrees at 12 bases. Germline V CDR1 and CDR2: SGHRS, YFSETQ. V was pared by 4 bases and J by 1 base, with 11 bases of the junction left unmatched. The CDR3 has 18 amino acids. The CDR3 loop reads CASSLRPPGQGANTEAFF. The CDR3 nucleotides are TGCGCCAGCAGCCTGCGGCCGCCGGGACAGGGGGCGAACACTGAAGCTTTCTTT. Based on the CDR3 plus reference TRBV5-1 and TRBJ1-1, the full variable domain is KAGVTQTPRYLIKTRGQQVTLSCSPISGHRSVSWYQQTPGQGLQFLFEYFSETQRNKGNFPGRFSGRQFSNSRSEMNVSTLELGDSALYLCASSLRPPGQGANTEAFFGQGTRLTVV.

J is TRBJ2-3 and V is TRBV21-1; TRBD1 is the table's D call and was not checked against the DNA. TRBV21-1 is an annotated pseudogene. The CDR3 is 20 amino acids. The CDR3 DNA sequence: TGTGCCAGCAGCAAAGCGATAGGAAGGACAGGGACCCAAGGCTCAGATACGCAGTATTTT. Translating gives CASSKAIGRTGTQGSDTQYF.

V usage is TRBV19 and J usage is TRBJ2-7; 8 bases fit TRBD1. J gave up 5 bases and V 6 bases, and 9 bases lay outside the gene matches. Germline CDR1 reads LNHDA; CDR2 reads SQIVND (reference sequence). CDR3 length: 14 amino acids. CDR3 sequence: CASRTRTGSNEQYF. The CDR3, as DNA: TGTGCCAGTAGAACTAGGACAGGGAGTAACGAGCAGTACTTC. The full variable domain, rest sourced from reference TRBV19 and TRBJ2-7, is DGGITQSPKYLFRKEGQNVTLSCEQNLNHDAMYWYRQDPGQGLRLIYYSQIVNDFQKGDIAEGYSVSREKKESFPLTVTSAQKNPTAFYLCASRTRTGSNEQYFGPGTRLTVT.

In this sample, this clone turned up once. V and J are TRBV19 and TRBJ2-2; 10 bases are shared with TRBD1. The CDR3 length is 15 residues. With V trimmed by 7 bases and J by 7 bases, 9 bases remained unmatched. Germline V gene sequence: CDR1 LNHDA, CDR2 SQIVND (reference sequence). The CDR3 loop reads CASNYDRGHIGELFF. Written as DNA, the CDR3 is TGTGCCAGTAACTACGACAGGGGGCATATCGGGGAGCTGTTTTTT.

The chain combines TRBV2 with TRBJ2-7; 12 bases fit TRBD2. Trimming at V came to 5 bases and at J to 6 bases, leaving 5 bases not matched to a gene. Germline-derived CDR1 and CDR2 are SNHLY and FYNNEI. This CDR3 has 14 amino acids. The CDR3 region has the DNA TGTGCCAGCAGTCGGACTAGCGGGAAGGGCGAGCAGTACTTC. Translation: CASSRTSGKGEQYF.

This clone occurred a few times. This rearrangement joins TRBV19 to TRBJ2-6; D perhaps matches TRBD1 (6 bases). The germline V and J ends were trimmed by 3 bases and 0 bases, with 18 bases remaining between them. The germline V gene encodes CDR1 LNHDA and CDR2 SQIVND (reference sequence). This CDR3 region has 19 residues. CDR3 sequence reads: CASSIFAGASSSGANVLTF. As DNA, the CDR3 is TGTGCCAGTAGTATTTTTGCAGGGGCCTCTAGCTCTGGGGCCAACGTCCTGACTTTC.

The rearrangement links TRBV25-1 to TRBJ1-4, with a tentative D call TRBD1 (5 bases). This CDR3 comprises 15 residues. The germline V gene encodes CDR1 MGHDK and CDR2 SYGVNS. The V end was cut by 7 bases, the J end by 3 bases, with 15 bases between. For the CDR3, the DNA is TGTGCCAGCAAAGGCCCAGGGCTGTCTAATGAAAAACTGTTTTTT. Its translation is CASKGPGLSNEKLFF.

This clone was observed a few times. Written as DNA, the CDR3 is TGTGCCAGCTCCCCCGAAAAGGACAGGGGAATTGGCTACACCTTC. The encoded protein is CASSPEKDRGIGYTF. This rearrangement joins TRBV18 to TRBJ1-2; 9 bases align to TRBD1. This CDR3 comprises 15 residues. After removal of 6 bases from V and 7 bases from J, the junction contained 12 bases not matched to a gene. Looked up from germline, CDR1 is KGHSH and CDR2 is LQKENI.

The chain joins TRBV7-9 to TRBJ2-7; TRBD1 matches at 7 bases. The germline CDR1 and CDR2 sequences are SEHNR and FQNEAQ (reference sequence). Trimming cost V 3 bases and J 3 bases; bases outside gene matches: 2. This CDR3 contains 13 residues. CDR3 region: CASSLAGGYEQYF. The CDR3 coding sequence is TGTGCCAGCAGCTTGGCAGGGGGCTACGAGCAGTACTTC.

Only a few counts were recorded for this clone. The V and J genes are TRBV5-4 and TRBJ2-3, with TRBD1 matching 8 bases. The CDR3 has 16 residues. Trimming removed 3 bases from V and 4 bases from J; junction bases left unmatched: 10. The germline CDR1 and CDR2 sequences are SGHNT and YYREEE (reference sequence). Here the CDR3 DNA reads TGTGCCAGCAGCTCGTTGTCGACAGGGGAGGCAGATACGCAGTATTTT. Translating gives CASSSLSTGEADTQYF.

This clone was seen a handful of times. J is TRBJ1-5 and V is TRBV28; TRBD1 matches 7 bases. This CDR3 is built from 18 residues. Germline V gene lookup returns CDR1 MDHEN and CDR2 SYDVKM. V lost 4 bases and J lost 5; bases outside the gene matches: 17. DNA of the CDR3: TGTGCCAGCAGTTCCCCCCGCGACAGGGATATTAGTGATCAGCCCCAGCATTTT. This gives the protein CASSSPRDRDISDQPQHF.

The rearrangement uses TRBV28 and TRBJ2-7; TRBD1 agrees at 8 bases. This CDR3 has 15 amino acids. Germline-derived CDR1 and CDR2 are MDHEN and SYDVKM. J lost 9 bases, V lost 5 bases, and 15 bases had no gene match. The CDR3 reads CASSRRDRTTLGQYF. The CDR3 bases are TGTGCCAGCAGTCGCCGGGACAGGACTACCCTAGGGCAGTACTTC.

This clone was seen ten or more times. This chain joins TRBV6-4 and TRBJ2-3; D unclear. The CDR3 runs 13 residues. V was cut by 0 bases and J by 6 bases, with 7 bases left in between. Looked up from germline, CDR1 is MRHNA and CDR2 is SNTAGT. The CDR3 loop reads CASSDSEVDTQYF. In DNA, the CDR3 is TGTGCCAGCAGTGACTCTGAGGTTGATACGCAGTATTTT.

The chain combines TRBV7-2 with TRBJ2-1; D not certain. Looked up from germline, CDR1 is SGHTA and CDR2 is FQGNSA. CDR3 length: 11 amino acids. V shed 5 bases and J shed 8 bases, with 7 bases lying between them. The CDR3 nucleotides are TGTGCCAGCAGCCTCATAGATGAGCAGTTCTTC. It codes for CASSLIDEQFF.

The chain is built from TRBV18 and TRBJ2-7, with 7 positions matching TRBD2. CDR1 KGHSH and CDR2 LQKENI come from the germline V gene. The CDR3 runs 16 residues. V shed 0 bases and J 2 bases; nucleotides not matched to a gene: 7. For the CDR3, the DNA is TGTGCCAGCTCACCACCATCGGCGGGAGTCCCCTACGAGCAGTACTTC. Translation gives CASSPPSAGVPYEQYF.

The chain recombines TRBV4-3 with TRBJ1-2; 7 positions agree with TRBD1. The germline V gene encodes CDR1 LGHNA and CDR2 YSLEER. The CDR3 has 15 amino acids. Losses at the gene ends were 0 bases for V and 4 bases for J; bases not matched to a gene: 5. Written as DNA, the CDR3 is TGCGCCAGCAGCCAAGACAGGGGGATCCCCTATGGCTACACCTTC. Its protein is CASSQDRGIPYGYTF.